The T cell receptor (beta chain) described here comes from a study of blood T cell repertoires in COVID-19. Whole-study context: PBMCs, B-cell-depleted T cells, or T cells were the source of the cDNA or gDNA that made up the material.

This clone was picked up one time. In the study's own analysis: By means of reference gene primer amplification, nucleated cell counts were estimated. Profiled with immunoSEQ multiplex PCR; TCRdb holds only in-frame clones, not every one. That table furnishes V, J and clone size, whereas the DNA furnished D and trimming. The sample records some 260,000 clones, over 75% being singletons. In Seattle, patients joined the study during active infection and were tracked longitudinally. The CDR3 is 16 residues long. Trimming cost V 1 base and J 0 bases; bases outside gene matches: 4. Germline CDR1 SGHRS, CDR2 YFSETQ.

The sample consisted of peripheral blood. The clonotype originates from a woman in her seventies with COVID-19, enrolled during active disease. The chain carries TRBV5-1 and TRBJ2-1, with TRBD1 matching over 7 bases. The CDR3 DNA is TGCGCCAGCAGCTTGAGTGGGGACAGCTCCTACAATGAGCAGTTCTTC. This encodes CASSLSGDSSYNEQFF.